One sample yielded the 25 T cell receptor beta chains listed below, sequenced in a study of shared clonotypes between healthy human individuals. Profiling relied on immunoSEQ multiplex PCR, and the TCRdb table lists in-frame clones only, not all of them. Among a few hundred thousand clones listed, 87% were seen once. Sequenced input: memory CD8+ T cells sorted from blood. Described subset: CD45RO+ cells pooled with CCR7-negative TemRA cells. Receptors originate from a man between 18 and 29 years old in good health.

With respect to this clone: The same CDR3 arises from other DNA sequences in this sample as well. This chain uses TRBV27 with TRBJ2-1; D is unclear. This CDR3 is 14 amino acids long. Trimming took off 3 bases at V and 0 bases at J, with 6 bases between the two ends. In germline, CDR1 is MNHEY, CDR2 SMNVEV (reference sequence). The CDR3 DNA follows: TGTGCCAGCAGTTTGCGGAGCTCCTACAATGAGCAGTTCTTC. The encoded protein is CASSLRSSYNEQFF.

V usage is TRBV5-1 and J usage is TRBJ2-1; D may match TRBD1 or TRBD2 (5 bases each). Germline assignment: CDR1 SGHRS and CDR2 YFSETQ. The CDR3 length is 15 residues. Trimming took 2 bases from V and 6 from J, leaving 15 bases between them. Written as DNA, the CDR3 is TGCGCCAGCAGCTTTTATTCCGGGACCACCAATGAGCAGTTCTTC. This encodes CASSFYSGTTNEQFF.

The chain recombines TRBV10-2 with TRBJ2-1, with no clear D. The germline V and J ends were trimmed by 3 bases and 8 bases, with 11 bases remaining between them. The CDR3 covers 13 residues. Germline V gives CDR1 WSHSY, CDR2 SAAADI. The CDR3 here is CASSDGRWDEQFF. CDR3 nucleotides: TGCGCCAGCAGTGACGGTAGATGGGATGAGCAGTTCTTC.

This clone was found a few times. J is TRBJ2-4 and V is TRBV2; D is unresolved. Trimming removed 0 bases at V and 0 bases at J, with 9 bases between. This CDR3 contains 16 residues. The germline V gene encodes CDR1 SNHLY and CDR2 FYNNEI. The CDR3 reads CASSEAWQIAKNIQYF. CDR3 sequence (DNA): TGTGCCAGCAGTGAAGCGTGGCAGATAGCCAAAAACATTCAGTACTTC.

Here the CDR3 reads CASSGTGGRYEQFF. The CDR3 DNA sequence: TGTGCCAGCAGCGGGACAGGGGGCCGATATGAGCAGTTCTTC. The chain links TRBV7-9 to TRBJ2-1, with 12 positions matching TRBD1. Trimming took 5 bases from V and 8 from J; bases not matched to a gene: 4. The CDR3 is made up of 14 amino acids. The germline gives CDR1 SEHNR, CDR2 FQNEAQ (reference sequence). The full variable domain, its missing parts supplied by reference TRBV7-9 and TRBJ2-1, is DTGVSQNPRHKITKRGQNVTFRCDPISEHNRLYWYRQTLGQGPEFLTYFQNEAQLEKSRLLSDRFSAERPKGSFSTLEIQRTEQGDSAMYLCASSGTGGRYEQFFGPGTRLTVL.

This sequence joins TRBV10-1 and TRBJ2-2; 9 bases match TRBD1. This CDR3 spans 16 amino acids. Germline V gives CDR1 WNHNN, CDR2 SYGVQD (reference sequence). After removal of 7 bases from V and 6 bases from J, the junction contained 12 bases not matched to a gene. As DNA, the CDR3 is TGCGCCAGCAATCCCCTGACAGGGGGGTTGGCCGGGGAGCTGTTTTTT. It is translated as CASNPLTGGLAGELFF.

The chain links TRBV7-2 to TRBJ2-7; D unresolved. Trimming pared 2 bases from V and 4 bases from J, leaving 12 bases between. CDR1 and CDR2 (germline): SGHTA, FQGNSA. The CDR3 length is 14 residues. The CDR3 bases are TGTGCCAGCAGCTTACCAGATATCCTGTACGAGCAGTACTTC. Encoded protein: CASSLPDILYEQYF.

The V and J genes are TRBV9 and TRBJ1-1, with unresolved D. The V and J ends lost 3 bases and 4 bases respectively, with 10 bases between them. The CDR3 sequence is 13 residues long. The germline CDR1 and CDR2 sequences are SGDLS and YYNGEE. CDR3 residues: CASSARLGTEAFF. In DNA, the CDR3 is TGTGCCAGCAGCGCAAGGTTGGGCACTGAAGCTTTCTTT.

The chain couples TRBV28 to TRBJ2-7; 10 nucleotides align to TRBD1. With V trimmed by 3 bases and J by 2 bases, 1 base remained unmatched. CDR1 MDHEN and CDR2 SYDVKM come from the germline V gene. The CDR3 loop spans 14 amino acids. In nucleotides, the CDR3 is TGTGCCAGCAGTTTCGGGACAGGGGCCTACGAGCAGTACTTC. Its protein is CASSFGTGAYEQYF.

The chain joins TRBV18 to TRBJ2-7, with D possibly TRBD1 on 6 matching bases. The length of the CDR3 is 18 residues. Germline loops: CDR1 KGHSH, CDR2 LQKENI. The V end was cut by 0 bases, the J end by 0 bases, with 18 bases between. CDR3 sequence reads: CASSPPRSGEESSYEQYF. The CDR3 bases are TGTGCCAGCTCACCACCCCGATCAGGGGAAGAGAGCTCCTACGAGCAGTACTTC.

The CDR3 DNA is TGCAGCGTTTTTTCCGGGACAGCATCCTACGAGCAGTACTTC. It yields the protein CSVFSGTASYEQYF. The rearrangement uses TRBV29-1 and TRBJ2-5, with 7 bases aligning to TRBD1. The J call is uncertain, as TRBJ2-7 better fits the DNA end. Germline V gene sequence: CDR1 SQVTM, CDR2 ANQGSEA. The CDR3 consists of 14 residues.

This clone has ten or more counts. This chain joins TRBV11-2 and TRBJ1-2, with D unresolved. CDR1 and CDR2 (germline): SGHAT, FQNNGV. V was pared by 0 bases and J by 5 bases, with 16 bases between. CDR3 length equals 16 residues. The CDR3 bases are TGTGCCAGCAGCTTAGAAGGTTTGGCTGATGGGTATGGCTACACCTTC. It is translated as CASSLEGLADGYGYTF.

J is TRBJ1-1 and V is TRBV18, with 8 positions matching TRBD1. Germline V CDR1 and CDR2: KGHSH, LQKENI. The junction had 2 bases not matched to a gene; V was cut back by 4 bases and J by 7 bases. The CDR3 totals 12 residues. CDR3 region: CASSQDRDEAFF. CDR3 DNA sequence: TGTGCCAGCTCACAGGACAGGGATGAAGCTTTCTTT.

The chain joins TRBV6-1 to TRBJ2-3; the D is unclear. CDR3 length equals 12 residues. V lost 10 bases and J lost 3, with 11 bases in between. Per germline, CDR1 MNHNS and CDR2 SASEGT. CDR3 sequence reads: CAIQRRTDTQYF. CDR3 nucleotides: TGTGCCATACAGAGACGAACAGATACGCAGTATTTT.

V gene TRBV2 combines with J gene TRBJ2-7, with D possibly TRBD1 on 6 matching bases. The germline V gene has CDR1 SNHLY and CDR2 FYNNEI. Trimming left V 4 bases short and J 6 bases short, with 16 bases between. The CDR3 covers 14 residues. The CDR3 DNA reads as TGTGCCAGCAGTGGACTACAGGGTGCTGGCGAGCAGTACTTC. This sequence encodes CASSGLQGAGEQYF.

This CDR3 is CASSEARYTEAFF. DNA of the CDR3: TGTGCCAGCAGTGAAGCAAGGTACACTGAAGCTTTCTTT. The V and J genes are TRBV6-1 and TRBJ1-1, with D unclear. V lost 0 bases, J lost 3 bases, and 5 bases lay in between. Germline CDR1 and CDR2: MNHNS and SASEGT. There are 13 residues in the CDR3.

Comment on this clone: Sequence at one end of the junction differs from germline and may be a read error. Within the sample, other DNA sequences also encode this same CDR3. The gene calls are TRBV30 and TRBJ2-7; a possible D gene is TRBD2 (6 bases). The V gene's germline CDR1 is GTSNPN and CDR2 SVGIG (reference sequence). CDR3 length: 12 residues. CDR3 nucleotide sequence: TGTGCCTGGAGTGTCCTAGCGTGGGAGCAATACTTC. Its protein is CAWSVLAWEQYF.

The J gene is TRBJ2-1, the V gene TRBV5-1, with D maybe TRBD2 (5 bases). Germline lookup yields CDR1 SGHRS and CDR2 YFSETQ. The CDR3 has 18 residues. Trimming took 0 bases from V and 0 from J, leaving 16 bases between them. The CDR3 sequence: CASSLVASLRSSYNEQFF. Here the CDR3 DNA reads TGCGCCAGCAGCTTGGTAGCTAGCCTCCGAAGCTCCTACAATGAGCAGTTCTTC.

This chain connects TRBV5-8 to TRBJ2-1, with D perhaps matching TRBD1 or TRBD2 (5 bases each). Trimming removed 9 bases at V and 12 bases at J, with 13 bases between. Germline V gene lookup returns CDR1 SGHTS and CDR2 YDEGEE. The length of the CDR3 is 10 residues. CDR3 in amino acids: CANSGPPQFF. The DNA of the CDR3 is TGTGCCAACTCGGGGCCTCCGCAGTTCTTC.

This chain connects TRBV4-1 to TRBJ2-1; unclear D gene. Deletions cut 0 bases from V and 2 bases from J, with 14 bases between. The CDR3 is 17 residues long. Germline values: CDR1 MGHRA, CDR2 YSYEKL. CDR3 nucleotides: TGCGCCAGCAGCCAAGATACAGCACCGAGCACCTACAATGAGCAGTTCTTC. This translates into CASSQDTAPSTYNEQFF.

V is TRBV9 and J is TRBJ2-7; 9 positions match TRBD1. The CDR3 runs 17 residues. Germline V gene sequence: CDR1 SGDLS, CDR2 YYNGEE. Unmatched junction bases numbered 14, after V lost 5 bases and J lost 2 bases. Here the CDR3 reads CASRPGGGDRVPYEQYF. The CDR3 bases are TGTGCCAGCAGGCCAGGGGGTGGGGACAGGGTTCCCTACGAGCAGTACTTC.

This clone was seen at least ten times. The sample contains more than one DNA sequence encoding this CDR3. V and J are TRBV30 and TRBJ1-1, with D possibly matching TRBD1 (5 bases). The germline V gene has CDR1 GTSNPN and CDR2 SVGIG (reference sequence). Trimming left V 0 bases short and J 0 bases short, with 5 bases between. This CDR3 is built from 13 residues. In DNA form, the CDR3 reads TGTGCCTGGAGTGTAGGGGTGAACACTGAAGCTTTCTTT. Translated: CAWSVGVNTEAFF.

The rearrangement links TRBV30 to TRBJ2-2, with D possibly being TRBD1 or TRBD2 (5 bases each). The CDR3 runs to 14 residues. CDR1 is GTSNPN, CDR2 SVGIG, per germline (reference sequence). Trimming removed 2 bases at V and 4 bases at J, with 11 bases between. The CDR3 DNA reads TGTGCCTGGAGTTTAGGGGCGGGCACCGGGGAGCTGTTTTTT. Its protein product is CAWSLGAGTGELFF.

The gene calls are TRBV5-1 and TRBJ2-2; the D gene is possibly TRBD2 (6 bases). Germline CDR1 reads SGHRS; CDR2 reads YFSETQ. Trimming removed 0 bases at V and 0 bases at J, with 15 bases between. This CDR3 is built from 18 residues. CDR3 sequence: CASSLGLRGLTNTGELFF. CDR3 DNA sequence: TGCGCCAGCAGCTTGGGGCTTAGGGGACTGACGAACACCGGGGAGCTGTTTTTT.

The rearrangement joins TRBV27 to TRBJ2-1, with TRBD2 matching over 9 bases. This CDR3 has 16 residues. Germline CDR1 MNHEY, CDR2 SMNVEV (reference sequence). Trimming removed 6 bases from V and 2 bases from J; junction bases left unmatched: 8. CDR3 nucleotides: TGTGCCAGCAGAAGAGCGACTAGCGGAACCTACAATGAGCAGTTCTTC. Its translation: CASRRATSGTYNEQFF.